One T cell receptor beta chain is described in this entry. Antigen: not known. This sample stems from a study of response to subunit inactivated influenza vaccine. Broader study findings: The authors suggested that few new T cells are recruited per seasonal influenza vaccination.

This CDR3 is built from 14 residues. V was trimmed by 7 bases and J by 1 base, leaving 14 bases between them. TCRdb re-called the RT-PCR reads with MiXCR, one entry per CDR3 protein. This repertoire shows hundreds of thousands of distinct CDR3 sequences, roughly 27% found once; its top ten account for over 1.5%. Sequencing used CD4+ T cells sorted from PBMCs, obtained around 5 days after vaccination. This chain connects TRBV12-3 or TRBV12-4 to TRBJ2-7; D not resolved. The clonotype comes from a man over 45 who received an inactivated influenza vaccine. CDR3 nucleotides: TGTGCCAGCAATCCCTTAGGTTTTTCCTACGAGCAGTACTTC. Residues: CASNPLGFSYEQYF.